Sequencing of this T cell receptor beta chain was carried out in a study of blood T cell repertoires in COVID-19 (dated by TCRdb to 2020 to 2021). Background on the whole study: Samples from collaborators originated in the United States, Italy and Spain and spanned both the acute and convalescent phases of COVID-19. The prospective study material was composed of cDNA or gDNA derived from T cells, B-cell-depleted T cells, or PBMCs. The dataset comprised deeply sampled blood TCRbeta repertoires from subjects exposed to, actively infected with, or recovered from COVID-19. The repertoires were released in a freely available public database intended as a resource for research on the immune response to SARS-CoV-2. The samples were drawn from the first 160 participants of the ongoing ImmuneRACE study and from over a thousand subjects provided by 6 global collaborators. Nearly every sample came with metadata listing a de-identified subject ID, COVID-19 status, age in years and sex. Where available, HLA class I and class II types were obtained from metadata supplied by the sample provider rather than from assay-based typing.

Whole blood was collected in K2EDTA tubes by collaborating institutions according to the institutions' own protocols. Collaborator samples were shipped for TCRbeta analysis as frozen whole blood, isolated PBMCs, or DNA extracted from either sample type. This clone showed up just a few times. No cognate antigen has been identified for it. No qualities accompany the bases; no much larger clone lies one base away. TCRbeta CDR3 regions were amplified from genomic DNA using the immunoSEQ Assay, a bias-controlled multiplex PCR. As for the authors' bioinformatics: Nucleated cell counts per sample were estimated from amplification of reference gene primers within the assay. To quantify the absolute abundance of each unique TCRbeta CDR3 rearrangement, sequence reads were collapsed and filtered. Productive Simpson clonality was computed per sample as the square root of Simpson's diversity index over productive rearrangements. TCRdb mirrors the immuneACCESS table, restricted to in-frame sequences. Some clones are absent from its copies; in checked studies, under half trace to an unresolved V gene, and the reason for the others is unknown. V and J calls and clone size are as listed in that table; D and trimming were resolved from the DNA. The sample table holds around 26,000 clones, of which around 65% were seen once. Roughly 8% of the sample is in the top ten clones.

Summary of the overall study and its limitations: Clinical and demographic metadata were provided uncurated, with the amount varying by source and participant.

There are 15 amino acids in the CDR3, from cysteine to phenylalanine inclusive. CDR3 DNA only is kept here, 45 bases in frame from base 1. At the junction V is shortened by 4 bases and J by 1 base; bases outside the gene matches: 4. CDR1 and CDR2, per the germline V gene, are SNHLY and FYNNEI. The origin of this receptor is a man in his 60s with active or convalescent COVID-19. Sequenced material: peripheral blood. This chain joins TRBV2 to TRBJ2-5, with 9 bases in between that match TRBD1. The CDR3 region: CASSAGQGFQETQYF. The DNA is TGTGCCAGCAGTGCGGGACAGGGTTTCCAAGAGACCCAGTACTTC.